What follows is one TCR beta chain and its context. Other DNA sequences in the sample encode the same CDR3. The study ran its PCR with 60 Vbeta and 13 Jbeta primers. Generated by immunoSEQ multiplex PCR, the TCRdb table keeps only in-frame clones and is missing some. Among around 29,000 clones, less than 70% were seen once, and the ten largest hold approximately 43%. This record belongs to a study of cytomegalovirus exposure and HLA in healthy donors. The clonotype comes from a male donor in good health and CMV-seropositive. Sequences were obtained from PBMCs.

The CDR3 spells CATSRDQDTQYF. CDR3 DNA sequence: TGTGCCACCAGCAGAGACCAGGATACGCAGTATTTT. The V call is TRBV15, the J call TRBJ2-3; D is ambiguous. The V gene's germline CDR1 is LNHNV and CDR2 YYDKDF (reference sequence). The V end lost 0 bases, the J end lost 6 bases, and 4 bases lay between the germline ends. CDR3 length: 12 amino acids.